These T cell receptor beta chains were read from a single sample in a study of T cell responses to AZD1222 COVID-19 vaccine. Clones were read by immunoSEQ multiplex PCR, and TCRdb kept only the in-frame ones, dropping some. The table has 150,000 or so clones, roughly 91% seen once; the top ten hold over 1.1%. The specimen comprised peripheral blood, sampled on day 0 of AZD1222 vaccination. The origin of the receptors is an adult in good health. The CDR3 runs from the conserved cysteine through the conserved F or W. Each record gives: D gene, V gene, J gene, clone size, CDR3 DNA, CDR3 protein. The D gene is left open where the match is weak. Only some rows state a clone size, as once, few, many or a class for expanded clones.

D gene: -; V gene: TRBV28; J gene: TRBJ2-7; clone size: -; CDR3 DNA: TGTGCCAGCAGCCCCAGTCCTCTGTCGGGTGAGCAGTACTTC; CDR3 protein: CASSPSPLSGEQYF
D gene: -; V gene: TRBV10-3; J gene: TRBJ1-3; clone size: -; CDR3 DNA: TGTGCCATCCGGGGGAACTCTGGAAACACCATATATTTT; CDR3 protein: CAIRGNSGNTIYF
D gene: -; V gene: TRBV12-3/TRBV12-4; J gene: TRBJ1-1; clone size: -; CDR3 DNA: TGTGCCAGCGCGAGTAGCACTGAAGCTTTCTTT; CDR3 protein: CASASSTEAFF
D gene: -; V gene: TRBV28; J gene: TRBJ2-7; clone size: -; CDR3 DNA: TGTGCCAGCACCGAGACAGTGTTCTCCTACGAGCAGTACTTC; CDR3 protein: CASTETVFSYEQYF
D gene: -; V gene: TRBV5-6; J gene: TRBJ1-2; clone size: -; CDR3 DNA: TGTGCCAGCAGCTGGGGAACATCTTTCGCCTTGTGGGGCTACACCTTC; CDR3 protein: CASSWGTSFALWGYTF
D gene: TRBD2; V gene: TRBV7-9; J gene: TRBJ2-1; clone size: few; CDR3 DNA: TGTGCCAGCAGCCAGACTAGCGGGGGGTACAATGAGCAGTTCTTC; CDR3 protein: CASSQTSGGYNEQFF
D gene: -; V gene: TRBV4-3; J gene: TRBJ1-2; clone size: once; CDR3 DNA: TGCGCCAGCAGCCCCGGCGGCGGAATTAGATATGGCTACACCTTC; CDR3 protein: CASSPGGGIRYGYTF
D gene: -; V gene: TRBV7-9; J gene: TRBJ2-3; clone size: -; CDR3 DNA: TGTGCCAGCAGCTTAGGGGGTAGGACAAATACGCAGTATTTT; CDR3 protein: CASSLGGRTNTQYF
D gene: -; V gene: TRBV19; J gene: TRBJ1-5; clone size: once; CDR3 DNA: TGTGCCAGTACCCCCTTGTGGCAGGGAGGGAATCAGCCCCAGCATTTT; CDR3 protein: CASTPLWQGGNQPQHF
D gene: -; V gene: TRBV11-2; J gene: TRBJ1-3; clone size: -; CDR3 DNA: TGTGCCAGCAGCCCAGGGGTGGGGCTCTCTGGAAACACCATATATTTT; CDR3 protein: CASSPGVGLSGNTIYF
D gene: -; V gene: TRBV6-1; J gene: TRBJ1-2; clone size: -; CDR3 DNA: TGTGCCAGCAGTGAAGTTCCGGGACCGGTGGGATACGGCTACACCTTC; CDR3 protein: CASSEVPGPVGYGYTF